The rows below give T cell receptor beta chains drawn from one sample of a study of identical twins. TCRdb re-called the 5' RACE reads with MiXCR, one entry per CDR3 protein. The table records approximately 600,000 distinct CDR3 sequences, 9% to 10% of them present only once. The same sample was also used in a study of yellow fever vaccine responses in identical twins.

The material sequenced was PBMCs. Receptor source: a young woman in good health. Both conserved end residues are part of each CDR3. Each record gives: V gene, clone size, J gene, D gene, CDR3 protein, CDR3 DNA. The D gene is left open where the match is weak. Where a row states a size, it is once, few, many or the class of an expanded clone; other rows omit it.

TRBV20-1,few,TRBJ2-7,TRBD2,CSARGLAGIAYEQYF,TGCAGTGCTAGGGGACTAGCGGGAATTGCCTACGAGCAGTACTTC
TRBV20-1,few,TRBJ2-3,TRBD2,CSATTSGNTDTQYF,TGCAGTGCTACGACTAGCGGGAACACAGATACGCAGTATTTT
TRBV6-2/TRBV6-3,many,TRBJ2-5,TRBD1,CASSPRQGAETQYF,TGTGCCAGCAGTCCCCGACAGGGCGCGGAGACCCAGTACTTC
TRBV7-6,few,TRBJ2-3,TRBD2,CASSLRLAGAQYF,TGTGCCAGCAGCCTTCGACTAGCGGGAGCGCAGTATTTT
TRBV10-3,many,TRBJ1-1,.,CAISETEPRNTEAFF,TGTGCCATCAGTGAGACAGAGCCTAGGAACACTGAAGCTTTCTTT
TRBV5-1,few,TRBJ2-3,.,CASSSHRVTDTQYF,TGCGCCAGCAGCTCACACAGGGTCACAGATACGCAGTATTTT
TRBV29-1,many,TRBJ2-5,.,CSVCPRTRGETQYF,TGCAGCGTCTGTCCCAGGACCCGGGGAGAGACCCAGTACTTC
TRBV12-3/TRBV12-4,many,TRBJ2-7,.,CASSLGAGTNSGQYF,TGTGCCAGCAGTCTGGGGGCGGGGACAAACTCTGGGCAGTACTTC
TRBV6-1,many,TRBJ2-3,TRBD2,CASGEGRASGTDTQYF,TGTGCCAGCGGGGAGGGGAGGGCTAGCGGCACAGATACGCAGTATTTT
TRBV11-2,many,TRBJ2-1,.,CASSLAGDYNEQFF,TGTGCCAGCAGCTTAGCGGGAGACTACAATGAGCAGTTCTTC
TRBV7-8,.,TRBJ2-1,TRBD2,CASSLEGLRAGPNYNEQFF,TGTGCCAGCAGCTTAGAGGGACTAAGAGCGGGACCCAATTACAATGAGCAGTTCTTC
TRBV20-1,few,TRBJ2-7,TRBD1,CSAPNSGTGIPYEQYF,TGCAGTGCTCCAAACTCCGGGACAGGGATCCCCTACGAGCAGTACTTC
TRBV5-1,few,TRBJ2-7,.,CASSLGVERNF,TGCGCCAGCAGCTTGGGGGTCGAGCGGAACTTC
TRBV10-3,.,TRBJ2-2,.,CAISDPRSNTGELFF,TGTGCCATCAGTGATCCCAGGTCGAACACCGGGGAGCTGTTTTTT
TRBV15,many,TRBJ2-7,TRBD1,CATSREDRAAYEQYF,TGTGCCACCAGCAGAGAAGACAGGGCCGCCTACGAGCAGTACTTC
TRBV29-1,few,TRBJ2-3,.,CSVKSSSTDTQYF,TGCAGCGTGAAATCCTCTAGCACAGATACGCAGTATTTT
TRBV7-6,.,TRBJ2-1,TRBD1,CASSWDRDFFNEQFF,TGTGCCAGCAGCTGGGACAGGGACTTCTTCAATGAGCAGTTCTTC
TRBV12-3/TRBV12-4,few,TRBJ2-7,.,CASSPGKGGAKDYEQYF,TGTGCCAGCAGCCCCGGTAAAGGGGGGGCCAAGGACTACGAGCAGTACTTC
TRBV28,few,TRBJ1-1,TRBD1,CASRRGQGASEAFF,TGTGCCAGCAGACGGGGACAGGGGGCCTCTGAAGCTTTCTTT
TRBV29-1,few,TRBJ2-3,.,CSVESPRSQYF,TGCAGCGTTGAATCTCCTCGATCGCAGTATTTT
TRBV7-8,few,TRBJ2-7,TRBD1,CASSIDRVVYEQYF,TGTGCCAGCAGCATAGACAGGGTGGTCTACGAGCAGTACTTC
TRBV6-5,few,TRBJ2-3,.,CASSYSPSAIADTQYF,TGTGCCAGCAGTTACTCTCCCAGCGCCATTGCAGATACGCAGTATTTT
TRBV7-9,few,TRBJ2-6,.,CASSGGGSGANVLTF,TGTGCCAGCAGCGGTGGGGGTTCTGGGGCCAACGTCCTGACTTTC
TRBV4-2,few,TRBJ2-2,.,CASSQVSPDTGELFF,TGTGCCAGCAGCCAAGTAAGCCCCGACACCGGGGAGCTGTTTTTT
TRBV12-3/TRBV12-4,many,TRBJ2-1,.,CASSIVDLEQFF,TGTGCCAGCAGTATCGTCGATCTTGAGCAGTTCTTC
TRBV5-1,few,TRBJ2-5,TRBD2,CASSLAGGGVETQYF,TGCGCCAGCAGCTTGGCGGGAGGAGGCGTCGAGACCCAGTACTTC
TRBV10-3,few,TRBJ1-1,TRBD1,CAISEDRVAFF,TGTGCCATCAGTGAGGACAGGGTAGCTTTCTTT
TRBV11-1,few,TRBJ2-1,TRBD1,CASSLGVGQGSSYNEQFF,TGTGCCAGCAGCTTAGGTGTGGGACAGGGTAGCTCCTACAATGAGCAGTTCTTC
TRBV7-2,.,TRBJ2-7,.,CASSVPTYEQYF,TGTGCCAGCAGCGTACCGACCTACGAGCAGTACTTC
TRBV28,.,TRBJ2-5,TRBD1,CASTAGTGGQETQYF,TGTGCCAGCACCGCCGGGACAGGGGGACAAGAGACCCAGTACTTC
TRBV29-1,few,TRBJ2-5,.,CSVEGHHMYQETQYF,TGCAGCGTAGAGGGACACCATATGTACCAAGAGACCCAGTACTTC
TRBV5-1,.,TRBJ2-5,.,CASSLRSQETQYF,TGCGCCAGCAGCTTAAGGAGCCAAGAGACCCAGTACTTC
TRBV6-6,.,TRBJ1-5,.,CASQSTPDQPQHF,TGTGCCAGCCAAAGCACACCCGATCAGCCCCAGCATTTT
TRBV11-2,few,TRBJ2-3,.,CASSSLWFGTDTQYF,TGTGCCAGCAGCTCACTATGGTTTGGCACAGATACGCAGTATTTT
TRBV20-1,few,TRBJ2-6,.,CSARDRSSGANVLTF,TGCAGTGCTAGAGATCGGAGCTCTGGGGCCAACGTCCTGACTTTC
TRBV3-1,.,TRBJ2-5,.,CASSHELAEQETQYF,TGTGCCAGCAGCCATGAACTAGCTGAACAAGAGACCCAGTACTTC
TRBV2,.,TRBJ2-6,.,CASTGPHTGANVLTF,TGTGCCAGTACGGGACCTCACACTGGGGCCAACGTCCTGACTTTC
TRBV27,many,TRBJ2-1,.,CASSLRGGAGSYNEQFF,TGTGCCAGCAGTTTAAGGGGCGGGGCAGGCTCCTACAATGAGCAGTTCTTC
TRBV7-2,.,TRBJ2-3,.,CASGQTIGTDTQYF,TGTGCCAGCGGGCAAACTATTGGTACAGATACGCAGTATTTT